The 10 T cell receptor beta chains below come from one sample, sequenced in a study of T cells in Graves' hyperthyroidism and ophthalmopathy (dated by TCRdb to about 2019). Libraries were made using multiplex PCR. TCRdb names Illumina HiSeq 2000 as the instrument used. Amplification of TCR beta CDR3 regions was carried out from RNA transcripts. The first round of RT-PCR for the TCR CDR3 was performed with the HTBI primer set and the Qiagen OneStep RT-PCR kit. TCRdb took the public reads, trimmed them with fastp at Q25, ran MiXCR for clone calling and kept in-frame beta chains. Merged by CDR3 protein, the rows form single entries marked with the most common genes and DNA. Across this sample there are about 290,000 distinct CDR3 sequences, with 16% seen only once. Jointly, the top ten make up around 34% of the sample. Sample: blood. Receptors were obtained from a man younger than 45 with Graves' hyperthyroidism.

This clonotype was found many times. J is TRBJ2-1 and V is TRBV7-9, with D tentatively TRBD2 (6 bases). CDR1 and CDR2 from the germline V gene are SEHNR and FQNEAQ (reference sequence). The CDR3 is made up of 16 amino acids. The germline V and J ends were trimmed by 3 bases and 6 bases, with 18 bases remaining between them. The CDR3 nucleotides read TGTGCCAGCAGCTTCCCCGGCGGGGTTGGGAGCAATGAGCAGTTCTTC. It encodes CASSFPGGVGSNEQFF.

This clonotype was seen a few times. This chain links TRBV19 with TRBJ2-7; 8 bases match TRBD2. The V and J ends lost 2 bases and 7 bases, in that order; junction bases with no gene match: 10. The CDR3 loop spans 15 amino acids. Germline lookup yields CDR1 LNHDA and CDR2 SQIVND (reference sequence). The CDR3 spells CASSITSSGYGEQYF. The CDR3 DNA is TGTGCCAGTAGTATAACGTCTAGCGGGTATGGTGAGCAGTACTTC. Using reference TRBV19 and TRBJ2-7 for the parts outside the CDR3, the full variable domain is DGGITQSPKYLFRKEGQNVTLSCEQNLNHDAMYWYRQDPGQGLRLIYYSQIVNDFQKGDIAEGYSVSREKKESFPLTVTSAQKNPTAFYLCASSITSSGYGEQYFGPGTRLTVT.

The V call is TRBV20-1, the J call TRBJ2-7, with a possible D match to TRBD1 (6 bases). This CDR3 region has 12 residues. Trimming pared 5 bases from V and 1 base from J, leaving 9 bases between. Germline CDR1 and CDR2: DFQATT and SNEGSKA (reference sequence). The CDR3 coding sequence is TGCAGTGCTGGACAGAAGTCCTACGAGCAGTACTTC. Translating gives CSAGQKSYEQYF.

CDR3 DNA sequence: TGCAGCGTTGTAGGGGCAGGGGCCTACGAGCAGTACTTC. Encoded protein: CSVVGAGAYEQYF. The V call is TRBV29-1, the J call TRBJ2-7; maybe TRBD1 (6 bases). CDR1 is SQVTM and CDR2 is ANQGSEA in the germline V gene. Trimming took off 4 bases at V and 2 bases at J, with 12 bases between the two ends. The CDR3 contains 13 residues.

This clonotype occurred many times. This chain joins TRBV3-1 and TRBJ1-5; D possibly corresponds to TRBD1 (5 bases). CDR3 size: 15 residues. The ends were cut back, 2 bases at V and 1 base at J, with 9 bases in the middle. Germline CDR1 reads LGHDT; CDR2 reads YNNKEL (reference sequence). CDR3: CASSQTWDSNQPQHF. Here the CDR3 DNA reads TGTGCCAGCAGCCAAACCTGGGACAGCAATCAGCCCCAGCATTTT.

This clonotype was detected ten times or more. The CDR3 DNA sequence: TGTGCCAGCAGCCAAGAGACGGGTCCAAGCGGGGAGCTGTTTTTT. It encodes CASSQETGPSGELFF. This sequence joins TRBV3-1 and TRBJ2-2, with D hard to call. The CDR3 sequence is 15 residues long. Trimming took 0 bases from V and 7 from J, leaving 12 bases between them. The V gene's germline CDR1 is LGHDT and CDR2 YNNKEL (reference sequence).

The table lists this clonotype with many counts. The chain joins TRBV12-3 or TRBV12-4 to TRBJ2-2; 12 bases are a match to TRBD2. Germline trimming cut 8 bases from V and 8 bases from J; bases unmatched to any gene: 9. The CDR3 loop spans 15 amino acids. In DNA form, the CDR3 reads TGTGCCAGCGGCGAACTAGCGGGAGGATTTGGGGAGCTGTTTTTT. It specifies CASGELAGGFGELFF.

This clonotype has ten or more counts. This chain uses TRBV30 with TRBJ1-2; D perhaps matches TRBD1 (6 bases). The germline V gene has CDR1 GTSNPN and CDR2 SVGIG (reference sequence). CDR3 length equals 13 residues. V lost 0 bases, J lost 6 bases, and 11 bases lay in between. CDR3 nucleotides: TGTGCCTGGAGTGTCCCAGGGGTCCATGGCTACACCTTC. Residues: CAWSVPGVHGYTF.

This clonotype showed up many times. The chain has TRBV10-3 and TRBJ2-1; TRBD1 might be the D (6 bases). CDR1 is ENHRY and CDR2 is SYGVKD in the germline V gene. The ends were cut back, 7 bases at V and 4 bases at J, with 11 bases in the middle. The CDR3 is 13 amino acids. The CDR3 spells CAITGTHYNEQFF. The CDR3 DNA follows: TGTGCCATCACCGGGACACATTACAATGAGCAGTTCTTC.

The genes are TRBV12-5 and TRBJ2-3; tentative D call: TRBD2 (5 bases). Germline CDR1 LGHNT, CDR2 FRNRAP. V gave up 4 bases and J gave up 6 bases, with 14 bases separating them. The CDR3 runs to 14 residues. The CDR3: CASGSSPRSDTQYF. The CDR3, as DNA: TGTGCTAGTGGTTCTAGCCCCCGCTCGGATACGCAGTATTTT.